This T cell receptor (beta chain) was retrieved from a study of blood T cell repertoires in COVID-19. Study summary: Both acute and convalescent COVID-19 samples were obtained from the United States, Italy and Spain.

Trimming cost V 3 bases and J 0 bases; bases outside gene matches: 8. The CDR3 sequence is 15 residues long. Germline values: CDR1 DFQATT, CDR2 SNEGSKA (reference sequence). Seattle's cohort entered during active infection and was followed longitudinally. Only in-frame clones appear in the TCRdb table, and some are missing; sequencing was by immunoSEQ multiplex PCR. The top ten clones hold more than 4% of a sample with about 95,000 clones, about four fifths of them seen once. The J gene is TRBJ2-7, the V gene TRBV20-1; 7 bases agree with TRBD2. The sequencing sample was made of peripheral blood. The source is an elderly man with COVID-19, enrolled during active disease. CDR3 nucleotide sequence: TGCAGTGCTAGTCCCGGACTAGAACTCTCCTACGAGCAGTACTTC. It is translated as CSASPGLELSYEQYF.